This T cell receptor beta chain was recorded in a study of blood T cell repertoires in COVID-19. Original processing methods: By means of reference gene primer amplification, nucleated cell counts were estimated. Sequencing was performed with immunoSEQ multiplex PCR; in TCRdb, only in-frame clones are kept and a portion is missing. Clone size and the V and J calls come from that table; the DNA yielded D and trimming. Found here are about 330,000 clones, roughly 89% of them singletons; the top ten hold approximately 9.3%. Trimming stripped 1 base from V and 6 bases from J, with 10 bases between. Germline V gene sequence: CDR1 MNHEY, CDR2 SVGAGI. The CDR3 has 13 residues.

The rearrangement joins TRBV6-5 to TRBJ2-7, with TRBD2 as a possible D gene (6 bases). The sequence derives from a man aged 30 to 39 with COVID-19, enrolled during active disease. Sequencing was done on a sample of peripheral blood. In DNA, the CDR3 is TGTGCCAGCAGTTACTTGGAGGGACGCGAGCAGTACTTC. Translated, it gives CASSYLEGREQYF.